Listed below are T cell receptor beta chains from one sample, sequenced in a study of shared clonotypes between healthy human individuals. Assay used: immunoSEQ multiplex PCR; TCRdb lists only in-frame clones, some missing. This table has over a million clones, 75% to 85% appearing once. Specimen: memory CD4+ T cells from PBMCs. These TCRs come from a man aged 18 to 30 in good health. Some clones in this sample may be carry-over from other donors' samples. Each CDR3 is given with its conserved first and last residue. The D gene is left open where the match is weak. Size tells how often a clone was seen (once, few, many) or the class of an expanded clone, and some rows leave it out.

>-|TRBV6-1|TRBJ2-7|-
TGTGCCAGCAAGCCGGGAGACGCCTACGAGCAGTACTTC
CASKPGDAYEQYF
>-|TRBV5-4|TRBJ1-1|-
TGTGCCAGCAGCTTGGTCCCGGGAACAGGGTTTATGAACACTGAAGCTTTCTTT
CASSLVPGTGFMNTEAFF
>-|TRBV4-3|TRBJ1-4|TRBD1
TGCGCCAGCAGCGCTCAGGGGGCAACTAATGAAAAACTGTTTTTT
CASSAQGATNEKLFF
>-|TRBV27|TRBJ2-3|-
TGTGCCAGCGCTATTAGCACAGATACGCAGTATTTT
CASAISTDTQYF
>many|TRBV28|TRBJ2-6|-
TGTGCCAGCAGTCATTTCCTCTCTGGGGCCAACGTCCTGACTTTC
CASSHFLSGANVLTF
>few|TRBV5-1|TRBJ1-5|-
TGCGCCAGCAGTCAGGGCCCACCGGGTCAGCCCCAGCATTTT
CASSQGPPGQPQHF
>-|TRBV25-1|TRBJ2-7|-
TGTGCCAGCAAAAGAGATAGCGGCAGCTACGAGCAGTACTTC
CASKRDSGSYEQYF
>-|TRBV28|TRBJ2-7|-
TGTGCCAGCAGTTTGTCGGGAGAAAGGGGCTACGAGCAGTACTTC
CASSLSGERGYEQYF
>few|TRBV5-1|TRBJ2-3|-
TGCGCCAGCAGGATGAGTAGCGGCACAGATACGCAGTATTTT
CASRMSSGTDTQYF
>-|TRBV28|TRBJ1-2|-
TGTGCCAGCGCTAGGGGCCCGGGAGGCTACACCTTC
CASARGPGGYTF
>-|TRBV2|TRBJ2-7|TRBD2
TGTGCCAGCAGTGAACTGCGGGAGGGCCCCTACGAGCAGTACTTC
CASSELREGPYEQYF
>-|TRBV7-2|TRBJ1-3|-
TGTGCCAGCAGCTTAGTAGGCTACTCTGGAAACACCATATATTTT
CASSLVGYSGNTIYF
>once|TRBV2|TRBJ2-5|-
TGTGCCAGCAGGACAGAAACTCTATACTTC
CASRTETLYF
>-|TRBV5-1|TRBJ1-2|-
TGCGCCAGCAGCTTGAGGTCATCTAACTATGGCTACACCTTC
CASSLRSSNYGYTF
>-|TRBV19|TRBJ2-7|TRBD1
TGTGCCAGTAGCAGTCCCCACGCCGGGACAGGGGGCAATGAGCAGTACTTC
CASSSPHAGTGGNEQYF
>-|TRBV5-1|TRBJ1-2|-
TGCGCCAGCAGCCAAAAAACAGGGTCAGGTGGCTACACCTTC
CASSQKTGSGGYTF